Following are 2 T cell receptor beta chains from one sample sequenced in a study of T cell responses to AZD1222 COVID-19 vaccine. The protocol was immunoSEQ multiplex PCR, while the TCRdb copy is restricted to in-frame clones and leaves out a portion. Here the sample spans roughly 89,000 clones, roughly 90% being singletons. Specimen: peripheral blood, collected on day 0 of MenACWY control vaccination. These receptors were obtained from an adult in good health.

This sequence joins TRBV19 and TRBJ1-1; no firm D call. This CDR3 is built from 14 residues. V was shortened by 3 bases and J by 0 bases, with 8 bases between the two germline ends. Germline loops: CDR1 LNHDA, CDR2 SQIVND (reference sequence). The CDR3 DNA sequence: TGTGCCAGTAGTATGACTGGGATGAACACTGAAGCTTTCTTT. It specifies CASSMTGMNTEAFF. Full variable domain (missing parts from reference TRBV19 and TRBJ1-1): DGGITQSPKYLFRKEGQNVTLSCEQNLNHDAMYWYRQDPGQGLRLIYYSQIVNDFQKGDIAEGYSVSREKKESFPLTVTSAQKNPTAFYLCASSMTGMNTEAFFGQGTRLTVV.

This clone was observed a single time. The rearrangement links TRBV7-9 to TRBJ2-4; 10 bases align to TRBD2. V was clipped by 5 bases and J by 5 bases; unmatched bases: 3. The CDR3 covers 14 residues. The V gene's germline CDR1 is SEHNR and CDR2 FQNEAQ (reference sequence). This chain's CDR3 is CASSTLAGENIQYF. The CDR3 nucleotides are TGTGCCAGCAGCACCCTAGCGGGAGAAAACATTCAGTACTTC.